This T cell receptor (beta chain) is drawn from a study of blood T cell repertoires in COVID-19. Across the whole study: Specimens from acute and convalescent COVID-19 originated in the United States, Italy and Spain.

With 3 bases clipped from V and 1 base from J, the junction kept 8 bases outside the gene matches. The CDR3 is 17 residues long. Germline V gives CDR1 LNHDA, CDR2 SQIVND (reference sequence). As handled by the study authors: By means of reference gene primer amplification, nucleated cell counts were estimated. Data came from immunoSEQ multiplex PCR; TCRdb stores just in-frame clones and leaves some out. That table is the source of V, J and clone size, and D and trimming were worked out from the DNA. This table has about 270,000 clones, 81% appearing once. This clone appeared a single time. The clonotype comes from a woman aged 55-69 years with active or convalescent COVID-19. The chain employs TRBV19 and TRBJ1-1; 10 nucleotides align to TRBD1. Sequencing input: peripheral blood. The CDR3 coding sequence is TGTGCCAGTAGTATGCCCGGGACAGGGGCATGGAACACTGAAGCTTTCTTT. Amino acids: CASSMPGTGAWNTEAFF.